The 23 T cell receptor beta chains presented below share a single source sample, sequenced in a study of cytomegalovirus exposure and HLA in healthy donors. PCR amplification relied on 60 Vbeta primers (plus 13 Jbeta primers). TCRdb's table, derived via immunoSEQ multiplex PCR, lists solely in-frame clones and lacks some. The repertoire includes about 200,000 clones, more than 75% of them detected once, and about 3% sits in the top ten. Sequencing input: PBMCs. These receptor sequences come from a woman aged 40 to 50 in good health and CMV-seronegative.

The chain uses TRBV19 and TRBJ2-7; maybe TRBD1 (5 bases). Per the germline V gene, CDR1 is LNHDA and CDR2 is SQIVND (reference sequence). CDR3 length: 12 amino acids. Trimming shortened V by 9 bases and J by 5 bases, and 14 bases separated the two germline ends. The CDR3: CASSPEGDEQYF. CDR3 nucleotide sequence: TGTGCCAGCTCCCCCGAAGGGGACGAGCAGTACTTC. The full variable domain, completed using reference TRBV19 and TRBJ2-7, is DGGITQSPKYLFRKEGQNVTLSCEQNLNHDAMYWYRQDPGQGLRLIYYSQIVNDFQKGDIAEGYSVSREKKESFPLTVTSAQKNPTAFYLCASSPEGDEQYFGPGTRLTVT.

Only a few counts were recorded for this clone. The V gene is TRBV5-6, the J gene TRBJ1-1, with D unresolved. V was clipped by 1 base and J by 0 bases, with 7 bases between them. From germline, CDR1 is SGHDT and CDR2 YYEEEE. The CDR3 extends over 14 amino acids. The CDR3 coding sequence is TGTGCCAGCAGCTTGAGAGGCGTGAACACTGAAGCTTTCTTT. This codes for CASSLRGVNTEAFF.

CDR3: CASSLKDRRETQYF. DNA of the CDR3: TGTGCCAGCAGTTTAAAAGACAGGAGGGAGACCCAGTACTTC. V and J are TRBV28 and TRBJ2-5; D is possibly TRBD1 (6 bases). With 2 bases removed from V and 5 bases from J, the gap between germline ends came to 12 bases. Germline V gives CDR1 MDHEN, CDR2 SYDVKM. The CDR3 runs to 14 residues.

J is TRBJ2-1 and V is TRBV6-5; 10 bases are a match to TRBD2. Trimming cost V 1 base and J 10 bases; bases outside gene matches: 1. This CDR3 is built from 13 residues. Germline CDR1 MNHEY, CDR2 SVGAGI. The CDR3 here is CASSYLTSGEQFF. Here the CDR3 DNA reads TGTGCCAGCAGTTACTTGACTAGCGGGGAGCAGTTCTTC.

There are a few counts of this clone. The chain combines TRBV2 with TRBJ1-1; no clear D gene. Trimming cost V 7 bases and J 4 bases, with 10 bases left between them. Germline CDR1 reads SNHLY; CDR2 reads FYNNEI. The CDR3 sequence is 12 residues long. CDR3 coding DNA: TGTGCCAGCAAGGGAGAGGGCACTGAAGCTTTCTTT. Translating gives CASKGEGTEAFF.

This sequence joins TRBV28 and TRBJ1-2; 7 bases line up with TRBD1. After removal of 10 bases from V and 8 bases from J, the junction contained 22 bases not matched to a gene. The CDR3 is made up of 16 amino acids. Germline loops: CDR1 MDHEN, CDR2 SYDVKM. The CDR3 loop reads CAISAQTGTRREGYTF. The CDR3 region has the DNA TGTGCCATCTCTGCCCAGACAGGGACTCGGAGAGAAGGCTACACCTTC.

This chain uses TRBV4-1 with TRBJ2-5; TRBD2 matches 7 bases. Per germline, CDR1 MGHRA and CDR2 YSYEKL. J gave up 5 bases and V 4 bases, and 16 bases lay outside the gene matches. The CDR3 is made up of 17 amino acids. CDR3 residues: CASSPLLADPSAETQYF. As DNA, the CDR3 is TGCGCCAGCAGCCCCCTCCTAGCGGACCCTTCGGCGGAGACCCAGTACTTC.

The V gene is TRBV19, the J gene TRBJ1-2; possible D gene TRBD1, 5 bases. Germline V gene lookup returns CDR1 LNHDA and CDR2 SQIVND (reference sequence). The V end lost 4 bases, the J end lost 0 bases, and 9 bases lay between the germline ends. This CDR3 has 14 amino acids. CDR3 in amino acids: CASSRQRTNYGYTF. The CDR3 region has the DNA TGTGCCAGTAGTAGACAGCGAACTAACTATGGCTACACCTTC.

This clone appeared a single time. V is TRBV27 and J is TRBJ1-1; 8 bases fit TRBD1. V was clipped by 7 bases and J by 4 bases; unmatched bases: 2. This CDR3 comprises 12 residues. Per germline, CDR1 MNHEY and CDR2 SMNVEV (reference sequence). CDR3 region: CASKTGGTEAFF. The CDR3 DNA is TGTGCCAGCAAAACAGGGGGCACTGAAGCTTTCTTT.

The J gene is TRBJ2-6, the V gene TRBV19; D might be TRBD2 (5 bases). From germline, CDR1 is LNHDA and CDR2 SQIVND (reference sequence). This CDR3 contains 15 residues. The ends were cut back, 8 bases at V and 1 base at J, with 12 bases in the middle. The DNA of the CDR3 is TGTGCCAGTCTCTTCCGGGGATCTGGGGCCAACGTCCTGACTTTC. The encoded protein is CASLFRGSGANVLTF.

This chain links TRBV19 with TRBJ1-1; TRBD1 is a possible D gene (6 bases). CDR3 length equals 13 residues. CDR1 and CDR2 from the germline V gene are LNHDA and SQIVND (reference sequence). V was pared by 4 bases and J by 5 bases, with 11 bases between. In DNA form, the CDR3 reads TGTGCCAGTAGTACTACAGGGTTGACTGAAGCTTTCTTT. Translation gives CASSTTGLTEAFF. The variable domain in full, with the rest retrieved from reference TRBV19 and TRBJ1-1, is DGGITQSPKYLFRKEGQNVTLSCEQNLNHDAMYWYRQDPGQGLRLIYYSQIVNDFQKGDIAEGYSVSREKKESFPLTVTSAQKNPTAFYLCASSTTGLTEAFFGQGTRLTVV.

This chain uses TRBV27 with TRBJ2-1, with 12 nucleotides matching TRBD2. J gave up 9 bases and V 6 bases, and 12 bases lay outside the gene matches. Germline V gene sequence: CDR1 MNHEY, CDR2 SMNVEV (reference sequence). The CDR3 is 16 residues long. The CDR3 nucleotides are TGTGCCAGCAGATCCGGGACTAGCGGGTATCTCAGTGAGCAGTTCTTC. Protein: CASRSGTSGYLSEQFF.

The gene calls are TRBV5-6 and TRBJ2-3; 11 nucleotides align to TRBD1. This CDR3 is built from 14 residues. Germline lookup yields CDR1 SGHDT and CDR2 YYEEEE. Losses at the gene ends were 4 bases for V and 9 bases for J; bases not matched to a gene: 7. CDR3 protein: CASSTPDRGPTQYF. CDR3 DNA: TGTGCCAGCAGCACCCCGGACAGGGGGCCCACGCAGTATTTT. Variable domain in full (rest from reference TRBV5-6 and TRBJ2-3): DAGVTQSPTHLIKTRGQQVTLRCSPKSGHDTVSWYQQALGQGPQFIFQYYEEEERQRGNFPDRFSGHQFPNYSSELNVNALLLGDSALYLCASSTPDRGPTQYFGPGTRLTVL.

The chain joins TRBV19 to TRBJ2-7, with 9 bases lining up with TRBD2. V dropped 3 bases and J dropped 8; count of bases not matched to a gene: 8. The CDR3 has 14 residues. Germline lookup yields CDR1 LNHDA and CDR2 SQIVND (reference sequence). The CDR3 DNA reads TGTGCCAGTAGTATCGGAGCTAGCGGGAACAAGCAGTACTTC. Its protein is CASSIGASGNKQYF.

This clone was detected only once. This chain connects TRBV6-5 to TRBJ2-7, with a tentative D call TRBD1 (6 bases). The CDR3 has 14 residues. V dropped 5 bases and J dropped 2 bases, with 13 bases sitting between them. Germline V CDR1 and CDR2: MNHEY, SVGAGI. The CDR3 sequence is CASSNYRAAYEQYF. As DNA, the CDR3 is TGTGCCAGCAGTAACTACAGGGCTGCCTACGAGCAGTACTTC.

The chain employs TRBV5-1 and TRBJ1-2; D not resolved. CDR1 and CDR2 from the germline V gene are SGHRS and YFSETQ. CDR3 length: 15 residues. Trimming shortened V by 4 bases and J by 4 bases, and 17 bases separated the two germline ends. CDR3 sequence: CASSKDEPGVYGYTF. The CDR3 DNA follows: TGCGCCAGCAGCAAGGACGAACCGGGAGTCTATGGCTACACCTTC. Full variable domain (remainder filled in from reference TRBV5-1 and TRBJ1-2): KAGVTQTPRYLIKTRGQQVTLSCSPISGHRSVSWYQQTPGQGLQFLFEYFSETQRNKGNFPGRFSGRQFSNSRSEMNVSTLELGDSALYLCASSKDEPGVYGYTFGSGTRLTVV.

The chain couples TRBV6-1 to TRBJ2-1, with D maybe TRBD2 (5 bases). The CDR3 spans 17 residues. Trimming cost V 3 bases and J 0 bases, with 15 bases left between them. Germline CDR1 is MNHNS and CDR2 is SASEGT. The CDR3 here is CASSDSLPGSSYNEQFF. The CDR3 nucleotides are TGTGCCAGCAGTGATAGTCTACCGGGAAGCTCCTACAATGAGCAGTTCTTC.

The chain joins TRBV28 to TRBJ2-1, with 7 nucleotides matching TRBD1. From germline, CDR1 is MDHEN and CDR2 SYDVKM. The CDR3 is made up of 15 amino acids. Unmatched junction bases numbered 4, after V lost 2 bases and J lost 3 bases. CDR3 coding DNA: TGTGCCAGCAGTTTACGGACAGGAAGCTACAATGAGCAGTTCTTC. Translating it yields CASSLRTGSYNEQFF.

The DNA for the CDR3 is TGTGCCAGCGAGGGACAGTTCGGCACCGGGGAGCTGTTTTTT. Residues: CASEGQFGTGELFF. The chain couples TRBV6-1 to TRBJ2-2; TRBD1 matches at 7 bases. CDR1 is MNHNS, CDR2 SASEGT, per germline. There are 14 residues in the CDR3. Trimming removed 8 bases from V and 4 bases from J; junction bases left unmatched: 7.

This chain connects TRBV7-3 to TRBJ1-3, with 9 bases aligning to TRBD1. CDR3 length equals 16 residues. V lost 0 bases and J lost 3; bases outside the gene matches: 3. Germline V gives CDR1 SGHTA, CDR2 FQGTGA. The DNA of the CDR3 is TGTGCCAGCAGCTTAACGGGGACAGGGAGTGGAAACACCATATATTTT. It specifies CASSLTGTGSGNTIYF.

In nucleotides, the CDR3 is TGTGCCAGCTCACCACTCCAGGGACAGGGGGTAGAGGAGCAGTTCTTC. Its protein product is CASSPLQGQGVEEQFF. V is TRBV18 and J is TRBJ2-1, with 11 bases identical to TRBD1. The CDR3 sequence is 16 residues long. Germline-derived CDR1 and CDR2 are KGHSH and LQKENI. The trim removed 1 base at V and 10 bases at J, leaving 9 bases unmatched.

Written as DNA, the CDR3 is TGCAGCGTAGCCGGGACGGGAGCAACTAATGAAAAACTGTTTTTT. Its translation: CSVAGTGATNEKLFF. The chain carries TRBV29-1 and TRBJ1-4; a weak D match, TRBD1 (5 bases). The CDR3 runs to 15 residues. The germline V gene has CDR1 SQVTM and CDR2 ANQGSEA. The germline V and J ends were trimmed by 6 bases and 0 bases, with 14 bases remaining between them.

This clone is a singleton in its sample. V is TRBV7-9 and J is TRBJ2-3; 14 bases agree with TRBD2. There are 17 residues in the CDR3. CDR1 SEHNR and CDR2 FQNEAQ come from the germline V gene (reference sequence). The trim removed 5 bases at V and 4 bases at J, leaving 8 bases unmatched. The CDR3 loop reads CASSPGLAGVRADTQYF. The CDR3, as DNA: TGTGCCAGCAGCCCGGGACTAGCGGGAGTACGAGCAGATACGCAGTATTTT.